What follows describes a single T cell receptor beta chain. With 8 bases clipped from V and 3 bases from J, the junction kept 10 bases outside the gene matches. CDR1 is MNHEY, CDR2 SVGAGI, per germline. The CDR3 has 15 residues. These data belong to a study of technical replicates of blood from four donors. Only in-frame clones appear in the TCRdb table, and some are missing; sequencing was by immunoSEQ multiplex PCR. Counted here are 60,000 to 85,000 clones, around 97% occurring once; the ten biggest clones make up approximately 0.2%. The TCR was taken from a human donor in good health. This sequence joins TRBV6-5 and TRBJ2-5, with 9 bases fitting TRBD2. Sequenced material: T cells isolated from PBMCs. This chain's CDR3 is CASGGLAGSEETQYF. The CDR3, as DNA: TGTGCCAGCGGGGGTCTAGCGGGGTCTGAAGAGACCCAGTACTTC.